This T cell receptor beta chain was sequenced in a study of blood T cell repertoires in COVID-19. Study in general: Spain, Italy and the United States supplied samples that represented acute and convalescent COVID-19.

Patients at the Seattle site were enrolled during active infection and followed longitudinally. Germline V gene data show CDR1 as ENHRY and CDR2 as SYGVKD. V lost 0 bases and J lost 6, with 17 bases in between. The CDR3 extends over 16 amino acids. Some clones are missing from TCRdb's copy, which holds only in-frame ones; the method was immunoSEQ multiplex PCR. In the table there are 200,000 or so clones, about 87% of which are singletons. The source of this sequence is a man aged 25 to 40 with COVID-19, enrolled during active disease. This chain connects TRBV10-3 to TRBJ1-1, with D uncertain. Specimen: peripheral blood. CDR3 nucleotide sequence: TGTGCCATCAGTGAGTCTTCGGGGAAGTCCTCTGCTGAAGCTTTCTTT. Amino acids: CAISESSGKSSAEAFF.